This TCR beta chain was sequenced in a study of cytomegalovirus exposure and HLA in healthy donors. V lost 0 bases and J 4 bases, leaving 9 bases between the germline ends. This CDR3 region has 14 residues. CDR1 and CDR2 from the germline V gene are ENHRY and SYGVKD. This clone was seen a few times. Its antigen is unidentified. Findings and limits, study-wide: The CMV antigen specificity of three CMV-associated chains was confirmed through in vitro analysis. The authors enumerated roughly 180 TCR beta chains as linked to cytomegalovirus.

Assay used: immunoSEQ multiplex PCR; TCRdb lists only in-frame clones, some missing. The repertoire has 150,000 to 200,000 clones, roughly 91% of them found once; the top ten carry more than 3.5%. Separate from the roughly 700-subject first cohort, the approximately 120-subject validation cohort was the one that the donors belonged to. The receptor comes from a man between 18 and 29 years old in good health and CMV-seropositive. The chain employs TRBV10-3 and TRBJ1-2; possibly TRBD1 for D (6 bases). Sequencing input: PBMCs. CDR3 amino acids: CAISESDSLYGYTF. In nucleotides, the CDR3 is TGTGCCATCAGTGAGTCGGACAGCCTCTATGGCTACACCTTC.